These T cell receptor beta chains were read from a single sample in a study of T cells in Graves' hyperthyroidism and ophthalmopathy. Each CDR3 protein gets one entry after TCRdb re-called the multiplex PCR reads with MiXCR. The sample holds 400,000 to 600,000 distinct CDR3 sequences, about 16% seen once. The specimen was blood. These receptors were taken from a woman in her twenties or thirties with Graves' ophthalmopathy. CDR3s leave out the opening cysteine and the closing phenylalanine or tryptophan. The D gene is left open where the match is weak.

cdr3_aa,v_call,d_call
AISGGQGDQPQH,TRBV10-3,TRBD1
ASSEDRSNQPQH,TRBV12-3/TRBV12-4,TRBD1
ASSFGQGGTGELF,TRBV27,TRBD1
SVSTGTGGAGF,TRBV29-1,TRBD1
ASETRDFEETQY,TRBV2,NA
ASNTDEKLF,TRBV28,NA
ASRSKGNGYNEQF,TRBV6-1,NA
ASSYGTKTGELF,TRBV5-6,NA
ASKGAGQPQH,TRBV28,TRBD1
ASSDVLGQGINEQY,TRBV25-1,TRBD1
ASRGTGHYEQY,TRBV6-1,TRBD1
ASSLQTRWNSNQPQH,TRBV6-1,NA
ASGPTPDTYNEQF,TRBV6-2/TRBV6-3,NA
SAPPEVNQPQH,TRBV20-1,NA
ATSDQRPGTGSANEQF,TRBV24-1,TRBD1
ASSLAVMTSTDTQY,TRBV5-6,NA
ASGPSGTITDTQY,TRBV2,TRBD2
ASSQLASDNEQF,TRBV3-1,NA
ASGGGLTEAF,TRBV27,NA
ASSERRGFGTRIQY,TRBV2,NA
ASSFQGGGNSPLH,TRBV7-2,NA
ASQGADDTQY,TRBV6-9,TRBD1
ASGSQVNTEAF,TRBV12-5,NA
ASSFRTSLGETQY,TRBV5-4,TRBD2
CGLAGGNEQY,TRBV20-1,TRBD2
AWSPGLGNQPQH,TRBV30,NA
ASSYTGQGRETQY,TRBV6-5,TRBD1
ASNGLREDSHNEQF,TRBV9,NA
ASSLALRGPDDTQY,TRBV7-8,TRBD1
ASSYPKSGHVTQY,TRBV6-5,NA
ASSFARDQGQETQY,TRBV5-8,NA
ASSHAGQGSKEKLF,TRBV5-4,TRBD1
ASSPRQGVDEQF,TRBV18,TRBD1